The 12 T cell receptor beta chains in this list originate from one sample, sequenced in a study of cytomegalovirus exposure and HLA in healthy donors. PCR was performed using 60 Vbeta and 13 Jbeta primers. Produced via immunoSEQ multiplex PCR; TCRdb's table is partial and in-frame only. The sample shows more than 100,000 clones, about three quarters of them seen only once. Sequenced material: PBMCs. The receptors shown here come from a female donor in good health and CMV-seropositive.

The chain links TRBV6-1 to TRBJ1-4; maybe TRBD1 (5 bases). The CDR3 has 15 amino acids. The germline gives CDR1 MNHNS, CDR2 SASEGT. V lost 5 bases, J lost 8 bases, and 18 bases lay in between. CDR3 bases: TGTGCCAGCAGTACCGGAGGGACGGGTGGAGAAAAACTGTTTTTT. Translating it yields CASSTGGTGGEKLFF.

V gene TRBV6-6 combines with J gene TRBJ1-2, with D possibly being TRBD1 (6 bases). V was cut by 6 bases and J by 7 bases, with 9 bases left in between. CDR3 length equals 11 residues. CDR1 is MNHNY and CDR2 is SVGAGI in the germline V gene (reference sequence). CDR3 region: CASRQGSGYTF. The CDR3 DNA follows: TGTGCCAGCAGACAGGGTTCTGGCTACACCTTC.

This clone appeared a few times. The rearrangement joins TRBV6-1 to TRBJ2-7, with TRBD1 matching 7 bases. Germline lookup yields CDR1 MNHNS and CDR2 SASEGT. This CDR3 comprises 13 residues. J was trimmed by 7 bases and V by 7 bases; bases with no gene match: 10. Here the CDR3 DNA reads TGTGCCAGCACCGGGACAGTATCGTATGAGCAGTACTTC. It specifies CASTGTVSYEQYF.

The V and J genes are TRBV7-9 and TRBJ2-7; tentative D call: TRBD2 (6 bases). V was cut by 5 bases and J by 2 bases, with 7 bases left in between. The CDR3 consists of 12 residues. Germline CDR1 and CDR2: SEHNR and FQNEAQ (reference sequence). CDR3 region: CASSPGAYEQYF. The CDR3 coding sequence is TGTGCCAGCAGCCCGGGGGCCTACGAGCAGTACTTC.

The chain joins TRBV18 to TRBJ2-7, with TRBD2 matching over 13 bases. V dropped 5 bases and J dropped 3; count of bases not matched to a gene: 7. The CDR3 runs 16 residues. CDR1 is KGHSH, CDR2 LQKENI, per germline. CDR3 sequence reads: CASSKGTSGNSYEQYF. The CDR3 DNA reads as TGTGCCAGCTCAAAGGGGACTAGCGGGAACAGCTACGAGCAGTACTTC.

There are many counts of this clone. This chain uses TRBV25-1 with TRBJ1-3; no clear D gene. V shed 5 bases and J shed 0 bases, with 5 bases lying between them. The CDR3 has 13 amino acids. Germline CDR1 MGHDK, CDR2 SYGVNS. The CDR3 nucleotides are TGTGCCAGCAGTTCGAGCTCTGGAAACACCATATATTTT. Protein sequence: CASSSSSGNTIYF.

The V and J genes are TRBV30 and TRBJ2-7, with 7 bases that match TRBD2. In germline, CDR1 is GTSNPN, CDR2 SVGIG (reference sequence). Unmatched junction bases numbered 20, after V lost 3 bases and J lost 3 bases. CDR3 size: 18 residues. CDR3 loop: CAWRREMPYAQRNYEQYF. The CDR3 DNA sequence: TGTGCCTGGAGGCGGGAGATGCCATACGCCCAAAGAAACTACGAGCAGTACTTC.

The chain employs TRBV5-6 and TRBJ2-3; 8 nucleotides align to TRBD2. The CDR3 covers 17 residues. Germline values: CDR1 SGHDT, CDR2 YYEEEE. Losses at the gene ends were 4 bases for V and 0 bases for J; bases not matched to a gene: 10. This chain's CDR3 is CASSTYFSGVSTDTQYF. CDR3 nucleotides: TGTGCCAGCAGCACTTACTTTAGCGGGGTCAGCACAGATACGCAGTATTTT.

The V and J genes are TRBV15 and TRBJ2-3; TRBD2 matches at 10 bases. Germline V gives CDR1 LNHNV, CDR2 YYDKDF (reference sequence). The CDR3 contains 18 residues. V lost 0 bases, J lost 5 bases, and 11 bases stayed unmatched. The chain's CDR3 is CATSRDFTSGGGVDTQYF. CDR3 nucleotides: TGTGCCACCAGCAGAGATTTTACCAGCGGGGGGGGTGTAGATACGCAGTATTTT.

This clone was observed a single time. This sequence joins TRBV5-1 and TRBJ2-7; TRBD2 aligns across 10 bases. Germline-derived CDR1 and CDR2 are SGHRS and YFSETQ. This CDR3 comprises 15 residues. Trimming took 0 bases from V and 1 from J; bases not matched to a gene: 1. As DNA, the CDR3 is TGCGCCAGCAGCTTGGCACTAGCGGGGTCCTACGAGCAGTACTTC. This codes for CASSLALAGSYEQYF. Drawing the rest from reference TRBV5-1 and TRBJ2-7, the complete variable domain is KAGVTQTPRYLIKTRGQQVTLSCSPISGHRSVSWYQQTPGQGLQFLFEYFSETQRNKGNFPGRFSGRQFSNSRSEMNVSTLELGDSALYLCASSLALAGSYEQYFGPGTRLTVT.

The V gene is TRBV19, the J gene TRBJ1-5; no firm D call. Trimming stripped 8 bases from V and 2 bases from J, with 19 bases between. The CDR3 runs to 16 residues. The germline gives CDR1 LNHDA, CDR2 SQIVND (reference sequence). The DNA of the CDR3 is TGTGCCAGTGCCCGAAACCGGGATGTGGGCAATCAGCCCCAGCATTTT. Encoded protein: CASARNRDVGNQPQHF.

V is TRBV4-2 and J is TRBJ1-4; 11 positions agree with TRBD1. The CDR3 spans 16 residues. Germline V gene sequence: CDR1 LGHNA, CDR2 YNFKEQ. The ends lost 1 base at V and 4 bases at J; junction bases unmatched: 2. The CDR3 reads CASSQADRGHNEKLFF. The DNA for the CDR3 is TGTGCCAGCAGCCAAGCGGACAGGGGGCATAATGAAAAACTGTTTTTT.